The TCR beta chain described here comes from a study of human T cells and chemical hapten exposure. About the study: There were per-sample TCR yield variations, arising mainly from small pooled library volume differences.

This clonotype appeared many times. Whole blood, unfractionated, served as the material for total RNA extraction. Germline values: CDR1 MNHEY, CDR2 SVGAGI. Trimming took 6 bases from V and 5 from J; bases not matched to a gene: 11. The CDR3 loop spans 15 amino acids. Individual cDNA molecules in this library carried unique molecular identifiers. Via MiXCR, TCRdb re-called the reads, giving one row per CDR3 protein. Seen here are 120,000 or so distinct CDR3 sequences, around 8.5% observed once, and the top ten hold around 1.5%. V is TRBV6-5 and J is TRBJ2-5; 8 bases line up with TRBD2. Material for sequencing was whole blood. The TCR comes from a human donor in good health. Some clones in this sample may be carry-over from other donors' samples. The CDR3 sequence: CASSPERAGVETQYF. The CDR3 DNA reads as TGTGCCAGCAGCCCCGAAAGAGCGGGAGTGGAGACCCAGTACTTC.